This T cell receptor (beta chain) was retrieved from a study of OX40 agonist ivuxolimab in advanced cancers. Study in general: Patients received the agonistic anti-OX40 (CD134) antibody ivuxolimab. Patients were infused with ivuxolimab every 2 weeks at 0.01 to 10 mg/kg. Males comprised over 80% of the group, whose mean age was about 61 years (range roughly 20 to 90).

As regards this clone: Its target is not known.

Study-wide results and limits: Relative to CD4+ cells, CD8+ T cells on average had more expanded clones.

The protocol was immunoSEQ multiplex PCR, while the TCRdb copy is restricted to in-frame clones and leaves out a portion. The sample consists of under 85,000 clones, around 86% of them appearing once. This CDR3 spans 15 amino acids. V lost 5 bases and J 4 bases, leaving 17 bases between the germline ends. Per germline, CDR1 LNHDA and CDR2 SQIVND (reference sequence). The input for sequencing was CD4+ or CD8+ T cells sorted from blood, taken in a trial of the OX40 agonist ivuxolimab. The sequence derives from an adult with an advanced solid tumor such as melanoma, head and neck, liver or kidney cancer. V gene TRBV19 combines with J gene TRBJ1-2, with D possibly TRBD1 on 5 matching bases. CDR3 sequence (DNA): TGTGCCAGTAGTTCGTCCCCACAGGATTCCTATGGCTACACCTTC. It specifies CASSSSPQDSYGYTF.